Shown below are 8 T cell receptor beta chains from a single sample sequenced in a study of read filtering for tumor transcriptome and immune sequencing. From roughly 400 ng of RNA, a library with molecular barcoded alpha/delta and beta/gamma adaptors was made. TCRdb itself ran the reads through MiXCR, one entry per CDR3 protein. The sample carries 39,000 or so distinct CDR3 sequences, roughly an eighth recorded once. Material for sequencing was a population of CD138-negative cells sorted from bone marrow. The receptor set was obtained from a donor aged 40 or over with multiple myeloma.

This clonotype was counted ten times or more. CDR3 sequence: CASSLPAAEAFF. The CDR3 DNA reads as TGTGCCAGCAGCCTCCCCGCCGCTGAAGCTTTCTTT. The chain employs TRBV28 and TRBJ1-1; D not certain. The CDR3 spans 12 residues. The V end was cut by 6 bases, the J end by 6 bases, with 11 bases between. Per germline, CDR1 MDHEN and CDR2 SYDVKM.

Concerning this clonotype itself: A much larger clone is a single base away; this may be a read error. This chain connects TRBV7-9 to TRBJ2-2; D may be TRBD1 (5 bases). The CDR3 is 17 amino acids. The ends were cut back, 4 bases at V and 6 bases at J, with 21 bases in the middle. The germline CDR1 and CDR2 sequences are SEHNR and FQNEAQ (reference sequence). The chain's CDR3 is CASSSPQGESNAGELFF. The CDR3, as DNA: TGTGCCAGCAGCTCCCCCCAGGGCGAGAGTAACGCCGGGGAGCTGTTTTTT.

At least ten counts were recorded for this clonotype. DNA of the CDR3: TGTGCCAGCAGCGTCGGGACGGCCAGCACAGATACGCAGTATTTT. Amino acids: CASSVGTASTDTQYF. The V call is TRBV7-9, the J call TRBJ2-3; D may match TRBD1 or TRBD2 (5 bases each). Germline values: CDR1 SEHNR, CDR2 FQNEAQ (reference sequence). The ends were cut back, 5 bases at V and 0 bases at J, with 12 bases in the middle. The CDR3 covers 15 residues.

In the case of this clonotype: This clone may be a read error of a much larger clone one base away. This chain joins TRBV24-1 and TRBJ2-7; no clear D gene. Germline values: CDR1 KGHDR, CDR2 SFDVKD. This CDR3 has 14 residues. CDR3 sequence reads: CATSDQQSSHEQYF. CDR3 DNA: TGTGCCACCAGTGACCAACAGAGCTCCCACGAGCAGTACTTC.

This chain links TRBV28 with TRBJ1-1; D is unresolved. Germline V gene lookup returns CDR1 MDHEN and CDR2 SYDVKM. V was clipped by 2 bases and J by 1 base, with 8 bases between them. CDR3 length: 14 residues. This chain's CDR3 is CASSLAGENTEAFF. The CDR3 DNA sequence: TGTGCCAGCAGTTTAGCAGGAGAGAACACTGAAGCTTTCTTT.

This clonotype was seen repeatedly, ten times or more. The chain uses TRBV5-1 and TRBJ1-1; D is unclear. Between the trimmed V and J ends, which lost 0 bases and 5 bases, there was a span of 8 bases. CDR3 length: 13 residues. Germline CDR1 reads SGHRS; CDR2 reads YFSETQ. CDR3 bases: TGCGCCAGCAGCTTGGAACAGAAAACTGAAGCTTTCTTT. Translating it yields CASSLEQKTEAFF. The full variable domain, its missing parts supplied by reference TRBV5-1 and TRBJ1-1, is KAGVTQTPRYLIKTRGQQVTLSCSPISGHRSVSWYQQTPGQGLQFLFEYFSETQRNKGNFPGRFSGRQFSNSRSEMNVSTLELGDSALYLCASSLEQKTEAFFGQGTRLTVV.

For this clonotype: Here the CDR3 omits its conserved ending phenylalanine or tryptophan, so a read error is the likely source. The DNA is omitted, as the CDR3 cannot be located on it reliably, and the CDR3 follows TCRdb's listing. The rearrangement uses TRBV12-3 or TRBV12-4 and TRBJ2-7; the tabulated D call, TRBD2, remains unverified against the DNA. The CDR3 spans 13 amino acids, including both terminal residues. The CDR3 sequence is CASAGGLLYEQCL.

This clonotype was observed at least ten times. V is TRBV19 and J is TRBJ2-4; unclear D gene. The CDR3 loop spans 14 amino acids. Germline assignment: CDR1 LNHDA and CDR2 SQIVND (reference sequence). V was trimmed by 3 bases and J by 3 bases, leaving 9 bases between them. CDR3 amino acids: CASSISPGKNIQYF. The CDR3 DNA is TGTGCCAGTAGTATCTCCCCCGGCAAAAACATTCAGTACTTC.